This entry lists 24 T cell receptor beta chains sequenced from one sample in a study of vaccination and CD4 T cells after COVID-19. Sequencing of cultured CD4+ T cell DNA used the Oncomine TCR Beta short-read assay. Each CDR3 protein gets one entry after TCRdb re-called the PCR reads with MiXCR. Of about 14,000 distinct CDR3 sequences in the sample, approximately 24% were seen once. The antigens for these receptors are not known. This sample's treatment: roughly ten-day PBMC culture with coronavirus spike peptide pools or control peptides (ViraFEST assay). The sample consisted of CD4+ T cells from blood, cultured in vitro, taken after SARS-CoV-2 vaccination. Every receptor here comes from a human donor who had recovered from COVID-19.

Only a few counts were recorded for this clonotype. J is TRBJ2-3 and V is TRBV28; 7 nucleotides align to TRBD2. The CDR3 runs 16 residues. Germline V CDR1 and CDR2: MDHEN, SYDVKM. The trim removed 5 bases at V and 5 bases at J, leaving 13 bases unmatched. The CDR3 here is CASSPSGRDREDTQYF. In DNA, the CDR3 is TGTGCCAGCAGTCCTTCGGGGAGGGACCGGGAAGATACGCAGTATTTT.

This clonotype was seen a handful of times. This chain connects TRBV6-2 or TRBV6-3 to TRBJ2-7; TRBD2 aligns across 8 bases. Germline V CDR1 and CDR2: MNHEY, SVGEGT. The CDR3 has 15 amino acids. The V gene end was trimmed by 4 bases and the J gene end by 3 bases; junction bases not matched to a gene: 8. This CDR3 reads CASSSSSGLVYEQYF. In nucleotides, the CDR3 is TGTGCCAGCAGTTCTTCATCGGGACTAGTCTACGAGCAGTACTTC.

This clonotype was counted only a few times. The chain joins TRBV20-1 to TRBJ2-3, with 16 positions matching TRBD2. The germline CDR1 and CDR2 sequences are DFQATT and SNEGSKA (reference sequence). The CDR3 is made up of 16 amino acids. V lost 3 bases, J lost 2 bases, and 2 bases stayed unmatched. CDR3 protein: CSASGTSGRVTDTQYF. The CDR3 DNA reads TGCAGTGCTAGTGGGACTAGCGGGAGGGTCACAGATACGCAGTATTTT.

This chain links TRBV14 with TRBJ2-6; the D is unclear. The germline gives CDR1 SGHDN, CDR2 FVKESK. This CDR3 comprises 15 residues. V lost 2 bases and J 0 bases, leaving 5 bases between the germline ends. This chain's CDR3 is CASSQWSSGANVLTF. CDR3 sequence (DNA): TGTGCCAGCAGCCAATGGAGCTCTGGGGCCAACGTCCTGACTTTC.

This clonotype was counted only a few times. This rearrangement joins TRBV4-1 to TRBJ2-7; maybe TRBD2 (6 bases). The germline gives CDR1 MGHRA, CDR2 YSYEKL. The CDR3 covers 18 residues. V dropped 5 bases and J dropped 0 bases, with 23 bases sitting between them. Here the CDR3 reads CASSGETQLAQSSYEQYF. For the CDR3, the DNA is TGCGCCAGCAGCGGTGAAACCCAACTAGCTCAGAGCTCCTACGAGCAGTACTTC.

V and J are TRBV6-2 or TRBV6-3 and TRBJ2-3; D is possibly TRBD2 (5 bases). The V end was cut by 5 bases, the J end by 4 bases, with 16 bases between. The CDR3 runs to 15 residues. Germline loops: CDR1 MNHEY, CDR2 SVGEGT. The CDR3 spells CASSRRSIPPDTQYF. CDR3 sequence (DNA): TGTGCCAGCAGTAGGAGGAGCATCCCCCCAGATACGCAGTATTTT.

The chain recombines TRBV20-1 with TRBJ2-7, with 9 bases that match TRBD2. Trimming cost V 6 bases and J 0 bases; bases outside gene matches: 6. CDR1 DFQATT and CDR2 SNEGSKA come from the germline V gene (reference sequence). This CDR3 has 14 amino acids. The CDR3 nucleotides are TGCAGTGCCCCCCCTAGCGGGGTCTCCTACGAGCAGTACTTC. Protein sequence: CSAPPSGVSYEQYF.

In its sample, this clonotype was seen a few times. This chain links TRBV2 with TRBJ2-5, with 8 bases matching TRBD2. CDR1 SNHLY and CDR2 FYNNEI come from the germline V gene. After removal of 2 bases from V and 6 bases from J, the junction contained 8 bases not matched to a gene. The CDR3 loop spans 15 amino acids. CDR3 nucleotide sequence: TGTGCCAGCAGTGAACCGCTAGCGGGCGCTCAGACCCAGTACTTC. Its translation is CASSEPLAGAQTQYF. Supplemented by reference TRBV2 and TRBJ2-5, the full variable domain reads EPEVTQTPSHQVTQMGQEVILRCVPISNHLYFYWYRQILGQKVEFLVSFYNNEISEKSEIFDDQFSVERPDGSNFTLKIRSTKLEDSAMYFCASSEPLAGAQTQYFGPGTRLLVL.

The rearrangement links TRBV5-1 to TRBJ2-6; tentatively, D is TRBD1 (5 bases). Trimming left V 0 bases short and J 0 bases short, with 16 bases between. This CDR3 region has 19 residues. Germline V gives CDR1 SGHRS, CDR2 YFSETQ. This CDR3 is CASSLAIRTIRSGANVLTF. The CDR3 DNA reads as TGCGCCAGCAGCTTGGCGATTCGGACAATCCGCTCTGGGGCCAACGTCCTGACTTTC.

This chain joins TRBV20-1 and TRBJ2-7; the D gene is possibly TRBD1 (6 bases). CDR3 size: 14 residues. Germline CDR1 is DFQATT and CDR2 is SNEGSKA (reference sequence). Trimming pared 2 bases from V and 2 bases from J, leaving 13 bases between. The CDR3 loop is CSARPDRTAYEQYF. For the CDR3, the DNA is TGCAGTGCTAGACCTGACAGGACGGCCTACGAGCAGTACTTC.

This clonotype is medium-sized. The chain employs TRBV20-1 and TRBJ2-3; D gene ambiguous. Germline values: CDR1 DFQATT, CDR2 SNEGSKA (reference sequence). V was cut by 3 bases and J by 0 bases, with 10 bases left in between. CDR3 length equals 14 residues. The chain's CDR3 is CSARSRVSTDTQYF. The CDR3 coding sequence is TGCAGTGCTAGGAGTCGGGTTAGCACAGATACGCAGTATTTT.

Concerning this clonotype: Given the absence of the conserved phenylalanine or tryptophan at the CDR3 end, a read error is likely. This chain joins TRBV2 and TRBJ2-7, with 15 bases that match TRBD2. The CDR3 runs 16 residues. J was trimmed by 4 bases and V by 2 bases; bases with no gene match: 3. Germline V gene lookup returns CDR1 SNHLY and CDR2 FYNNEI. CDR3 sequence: CASSERGTSGRYEQYS. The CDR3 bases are TGTGCCAGCAGTGAACGTGGGACTAGCGGGAGGTACGAGCAGTACTCC.

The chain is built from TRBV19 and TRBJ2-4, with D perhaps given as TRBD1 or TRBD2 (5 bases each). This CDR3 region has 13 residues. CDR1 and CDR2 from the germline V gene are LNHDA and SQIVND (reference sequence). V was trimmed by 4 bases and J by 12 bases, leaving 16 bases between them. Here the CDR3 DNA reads TGTGCCAGTAGTACCCTCGGGACCCACACTCAGTACTTC. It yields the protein CASSTLGTHTQYF.

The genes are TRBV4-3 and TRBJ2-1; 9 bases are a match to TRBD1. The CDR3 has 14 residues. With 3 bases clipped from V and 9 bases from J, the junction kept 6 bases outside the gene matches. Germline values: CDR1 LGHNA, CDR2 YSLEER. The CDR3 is CASSQDRGRGEQFF. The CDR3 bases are TGCGCCAGCAGCCAGGACAGGGGTCGGGGTGAGCAGTTCTTC.

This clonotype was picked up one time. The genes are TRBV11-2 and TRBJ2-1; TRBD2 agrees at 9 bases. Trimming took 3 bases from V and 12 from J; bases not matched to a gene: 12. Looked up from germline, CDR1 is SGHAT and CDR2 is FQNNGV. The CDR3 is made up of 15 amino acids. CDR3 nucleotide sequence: TGTGCCAGCAGCTTCGGCCTAGCGGGGATCCCCCTGCAGTTCTTC. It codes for CASSFGLAGIPLQFF.

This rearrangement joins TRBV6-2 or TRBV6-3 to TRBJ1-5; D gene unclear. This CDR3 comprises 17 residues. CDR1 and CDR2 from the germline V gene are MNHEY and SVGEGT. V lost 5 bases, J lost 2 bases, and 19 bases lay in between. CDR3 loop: CASSDDTTSTRNQPQHF. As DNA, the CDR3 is TGTGCCAGCAGTGACGACACTACCTCGACGCGCAATCAGCCCCAGCATTTT.

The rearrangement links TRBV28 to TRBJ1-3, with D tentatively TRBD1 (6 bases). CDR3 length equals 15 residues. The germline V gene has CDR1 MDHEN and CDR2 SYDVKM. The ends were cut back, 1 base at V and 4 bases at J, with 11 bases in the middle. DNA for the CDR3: TGTGCCAGCAGTTTATCCGGGACATTCGGAAACACCATATATTTT. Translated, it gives CASSLSGTFGNTIYF.

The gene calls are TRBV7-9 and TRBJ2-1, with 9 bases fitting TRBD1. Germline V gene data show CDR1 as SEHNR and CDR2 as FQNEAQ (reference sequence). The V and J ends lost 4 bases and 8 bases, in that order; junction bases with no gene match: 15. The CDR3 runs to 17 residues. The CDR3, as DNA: TGTGCCAGCAGCTCCGGTAGCCGGGACAGGGCTTTCGATGAGCAGTTCTTC. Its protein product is CASSSGSRDRAFDEQFF.

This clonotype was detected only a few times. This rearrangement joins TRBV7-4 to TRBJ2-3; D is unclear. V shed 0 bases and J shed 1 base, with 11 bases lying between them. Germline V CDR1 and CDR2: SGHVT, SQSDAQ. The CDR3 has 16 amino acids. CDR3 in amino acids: CASSLAAGVGTDTQYF. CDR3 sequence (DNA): TGTGCCAGCAGCTTAGCGGCAGGAGTTGGCACAGATACGCAGTATTTT. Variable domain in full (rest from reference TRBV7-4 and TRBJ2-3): GAGVSQSPRYKVAKRGRDVALRCDSISGHVTLYWYRQTLGQGSEVLTYSQSDAQRDKSGRPSGRFSAERPERSVSTLKIQRTEQGDSAVYLCASSLAAGVGTDTQYFGPGTRLTVL.

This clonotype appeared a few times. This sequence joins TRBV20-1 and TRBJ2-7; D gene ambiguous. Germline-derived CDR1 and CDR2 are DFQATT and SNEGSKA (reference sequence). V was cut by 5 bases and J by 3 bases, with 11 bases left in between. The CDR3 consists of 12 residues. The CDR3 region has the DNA TGCAGTGCTGCACCGGACGTCTACGAGCAGTACTTC. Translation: CSAAPDVYEQYF.

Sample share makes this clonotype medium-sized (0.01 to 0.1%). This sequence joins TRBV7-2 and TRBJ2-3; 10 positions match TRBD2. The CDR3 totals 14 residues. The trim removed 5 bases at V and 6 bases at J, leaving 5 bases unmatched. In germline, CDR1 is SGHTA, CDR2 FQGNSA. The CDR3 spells CASSQSGRVDTQYF. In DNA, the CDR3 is TGTGCCAGCAGCCAGAGCGGGAGGGTGGATACGCAGTATTTT.

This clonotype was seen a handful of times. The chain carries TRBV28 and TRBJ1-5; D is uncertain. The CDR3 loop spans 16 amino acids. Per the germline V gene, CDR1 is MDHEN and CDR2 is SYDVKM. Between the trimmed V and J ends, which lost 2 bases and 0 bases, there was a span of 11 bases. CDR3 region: CASSLGMMYSNQPQHF. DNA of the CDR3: TGTGCCAGCAGTTTAGGGATGATGTATAGCAATCAGCCCCAGCATTTT.

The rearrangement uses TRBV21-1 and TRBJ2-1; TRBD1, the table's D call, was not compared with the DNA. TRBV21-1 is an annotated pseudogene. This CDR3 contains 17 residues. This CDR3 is CASSATGFKDTYNEQFF. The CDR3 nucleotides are TGTGCCAGCAGCGCCACAGGGTTCAAGGACACCTACAATGAGCAGTTCTTC.

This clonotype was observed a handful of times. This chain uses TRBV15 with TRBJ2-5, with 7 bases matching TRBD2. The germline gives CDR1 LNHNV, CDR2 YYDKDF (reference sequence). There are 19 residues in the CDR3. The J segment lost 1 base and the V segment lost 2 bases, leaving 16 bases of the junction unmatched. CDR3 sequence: CATSRLGLLGRVSQETQYF. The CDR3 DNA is TGTGCCACCAGCAGATTGGGGTTATTGGGGAGGGTCTCCCAAGAGACCCAGTACTTC.